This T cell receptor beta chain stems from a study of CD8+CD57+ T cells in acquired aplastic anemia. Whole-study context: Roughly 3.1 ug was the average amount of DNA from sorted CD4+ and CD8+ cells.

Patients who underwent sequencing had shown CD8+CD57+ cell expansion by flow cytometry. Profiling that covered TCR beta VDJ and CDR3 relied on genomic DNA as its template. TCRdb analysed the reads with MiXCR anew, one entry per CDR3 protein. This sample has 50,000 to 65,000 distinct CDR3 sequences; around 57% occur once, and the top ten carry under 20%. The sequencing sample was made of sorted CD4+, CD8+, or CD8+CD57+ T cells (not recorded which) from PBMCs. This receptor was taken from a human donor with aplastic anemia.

The CDR3 DNA reads as TGTGCCATCAGTGATGTCCAGCGGGGGACTAGCACAGATACGCAGTATTTT. Translation: CAISDVQRGTSTDTQYF. The rearrangement links TRBV10-3 to TRBJ2-3; 8 bases fit TRBD2. Germline CDR1 ENHRY, CDR2 SYGVKD. The CDR3 extends over 17 amino acids. Unmatched junction bases numbered 8, after V lost 3 bases and J lost 0 bases.